This TCR beta chain was documented in a study of vaccination and CD4 T cells after COVID-19. Study information: Two of the convalescents were Hispanic, and convalescents were six males and four females.

Study findings and constraints: Only post-vaccination samples contained a median 86.3% of the reactive clones in convalescent patients.

This clonotype has a single count. The antigen is not known. Treatment specified: roughly ten-day PBMC culture with coronavirus spike peptide pools or control peptides (ViraFEST assay). At the Johns Hopkins FTIC core, DNA taken from cultured CD4+ T cells was sequenced by way of the Oncomine TCR Beta short-read assay. Genomic DNA was isolated from cultured CD4+ T cells. TCRdb reanalysed the PCR reads using MiXCR and keeps one entry per CDR3 protein. The sample has about 19,000 distinct CDR3 sequences, about 56% seen once. The V end was cut by 2 bases, the J end by 3 bases, with 14 bases between. The CDR3 consists of 17 residues. Germline V gene lookup returns CDR1 MNHEY and CDR2 SMNVEV (reference sequence).

The sequences come from CD4+ T cells from blood, cultured in vitro, collected before SARS-CoV-2 vaccination. The TCR was taken from a human donor who had recovered from COVID-19. The V and J genes are TRBV27 and TRBJ1-6; D possibly corresponds to TRBD1 (6 bases). The CDR3 nucleotides are TGTGCCAGCAGTTTACAGGTGGGGGCCGGCTATAATTCACCCCTCCACTTT. Translation: CASSLQVGAGYNSPLHF.